This T cell receptor beta chain derives from a study of T-cell memory formation after mild COVID-19. Study-wide context: TCR clusters mostly belonged to single donors.

TCRdb reanalysed the 5' RACE reads using MiXCR and keeps one entry per CDR3 protein. Of 300,000 to 350,000 distinct CDR3 sequences detected, roughly an eighth appear once; the ten largest clones hold over 20%. The CDR3 has 15 residues. V lost 6 bases and J lost 5; bases outside the gene matches: 12. Germline loops: CDR1 MNHEY, CDR2 SVGAGI. There are many counts of this clonotype. This receptor was identified in a man aged 18 to 30 who had mild COVID-19 (a few samples of this study predate the infection). Cell type and time point are not known. The sequenced material came from PBMCs or a T cell subset sorted from them (not recorded which). The V gene is TRBV6-5, the J gene TRBJ2-7, with 8 bases fitting TRBD2. The CDR3 nucleotides read TGTGCCAGCAGGCGAGGGAGTAGCGGGGATCACGAGCAGTACGTC. It specifies CASRRGSSGDHEQYV.